Listed here are 26 T cell receptor beta chains from one sample, sequenced in a study of tumor-infiltrating lymphocytes in primary liver carcinoma. Germline DNA was also extracted, while the blood RNA originated from unsorted whole blood. With a constant-region primer, TCR beta cDNA was made from 450 to 650 ng of total RNA. Slightly modified ARM-PCR, run as three nested multiplex PCR rounds, produced the TCR beta libraries. TRBV1-TRBV30 forward and Cbeta reverse primers drove the first two approximately 10-cycle rounds. TCRdb itself ran the multiplex PCR reads through MiXCR, one entry per CDR3 protein. This table has over 250,000 distinct CDR3 sequences, around three fifths appearing once. Sequencing input: peripheral blood. The receptors stem from a woman aged 30 to 39 with primary liver carcinoma and hepatitis B virus infection.

In regard to this clonotype: This sequence may be a read error, since a much larger clone differs from it by one base. The chain carries TRBV4-1 and TRBJ2-2, with TRBD1 as a possible D gene (7 bases). Germline CDR1 MGHRA, CDR2 YSYEKL. The CDR3 length is 15 residues. Trimming removed 5 bases from V and 4 bases from J, with 14 bases in between. For the CDR3, the DNA is TGCGCCAGCAGCTCCCTTCAGGGGGGCACCGGGGAGCTGTTTTTT. Translated, it gives CASSSLQGGTGELFF.

The gene calls are TRBV10-3 and TRBJ2-3, with 9 bases lining up with TRBD2. Trimming removed 6 bases from V and 4 bases from J; junction bases left unmatched: 14. CDR1 and CDR2 from the germline V gene are ENHRY and SYGVKD. The CDR3 sequence is 17 residues long. The CDR3 DNA sequence: TGTGCCATCAGCGGAGCCGCGACTAGCGGACCCCCAGATACGCAGTATTTT. Its protein is CAISGAATSGPPDTQYF.

V usage is TRBV5-4 and J usage is TRBJ1-1; 8 nucleotides line up with TRBD1. CDR1 and CDR2 from the germline V gene are SGHNT and YYREEE (reference sequence). This CDR3 comprises 13 residues. Germline trimming cut 2 bases from V and 10 bases from J; bases unmatched to any gene: 7. In nucleotides, the CDR3 is TGTGCCAGCAGCTTTACAGGACAGGGCGGAGCTTTCTTT. Translation gives CASSFTGQGGAFF.

With respect to this clonotype: Since the CDR3 does not end with the conserved phenylalanine or tryptophan, this likely comes from a read error. The rearrangement uses TRBV4-1 and TRBJ2-1; D unclear. The length of the CDR3 is 13 residues. V lost 5 bases and J lost 4, with 9 bases in between. Germline values: CDR1 MGHRA, CDR2 YSYEKL. The CDR3 is CASSFRLYNEQFL. The CDR3 DNA sequence: TGCGCCAGCAGCTTCCGACTTTACAATGAGCAGTTCCTC.

The chain recombines TRBV4-2 with TRBJ2-3, with TRBD2 identical over 7 bases. Germline CDR1 is LGHNA and CDR2 is YNFKEQ. The CDR3 is 15 amino acids. J gave up 0 bases and V 4 bases, and 4 bases lay outside the gene matches. The CDR3 DNA reads TGTGCCAGCAGCCCAGTGGGAGGGAGCACAGATACGCAGTATTTT. Its protein product is CASSPVGGSTDTQYF.

Concerning this clonotype: This likely comes from a read error, as the CDR3 has no conserved phenylalanine or tryptophan at its end. The V and J genes are TRBV6-1 and TRBJ1-1; possible D gene TRBD1, 6 bases. The germline V gene has CDR1 MNHNS and CDR2 SASEGT. The ends were cut back, 11 bases at V and 2 bases at J, with 15 bases in the middle. The CDR3 is 13 amino acids. The CDR3 reads CALRWGPNTEAFL. CDR3 bases: TGTGCCTTGCGGTGGGGGCCCAACACTGAAGCTTTCTTA.

The table lists this clonotype with a few counts. The J gene is TRBJ2-2, the V gene TRBV5-6; D uncertain. This CDR3 is 14 amino acids long. V lost 2 bases and J 2 bases, leaving 7 bases between the germline ends. Per germline, CDR1 SGHDT and CDR2 YYEEEE. The CDR3 DNA reads TGTGCCAGCAGCTTTACAACTAACACCGGGGAGCTGTTTTTT. Encoded protein: CASSFTTNTGELFF.

Regarding this clonotype: This may come from a read error, since a much larger clone is one base off. This chain joins TRBV29-1 and TRBJ1-3; D is ambiguous. Germline CDR1 is SQVTM and CDR2 is ANQGSEA. Trimming pared 6 bases from V and 3 bases from J, leaving 18 bases between. There are 15 residues in the CDR3. The CDR3 coding sequence is TGCAGCGTATCCTCCGGGTCAGAGTATGGAAACACCATATATTTT. As protein: CSVSSGSEYGNTIYF.

V and J are TRBV11-2 and TRBJ2-1; 10 positions agree with TRBD2. J lost 7 bases, V lost 10 bases, and 25 bases had no gene match. Germline V lookup: CDR1 SGHAT, CDR2 FQNNGV. The CDR3 runs 19 residues. The CDR3 sequence: CANTFGTSVVLTKENEQFF. CDR3 nucleotide sequence: TGTGCCAACACCTTCGGGACTAGCGTCGTCCTCACGAAGGAGAATGAGCAGTTCTTC.

A note on this clonotype: A junction end diverges from the germline sequence, so it may reflect a read error. The genes are TRBV11-2 and TRBJ1-6; possible D gene TRBD1, 5 bases. CDR1 is SGHAT and CDR2 is FQNNGV in the germline V gene. The CDR3 is 18 residues long. The CDR3 here is CASRLVGDRDGPYSPFHF. The CDR3 DNA reads TGTGCCAGCAGGTTAGTGGGGGACCGGGACGGCCCTTATTCACCCTTCCACTTT.

For this clonotype: A read error may account for a junction end that differs from germline. The CDR3 here is CANSSRGYDEQYF. CDR3 sequence (DNA): TGTGCCAACAGCTCGAGAGGGTATGACGAGCAGTACTTC. V is TRBV5-4 and J is TRBJ2-7; D is perhaps TRBD2 (5 bases). CDR1 and CDR2 from the germline V gene are SGHNT and YYREEE (reference sequence). The CDR3 has 13 amino acids.

As for this clonotype: Possible read error: a much larger clone is one base away. The CDR3 carries no conserved terminal phenylalanine or tryptophan, so it likely arises from a read error. Because the CDR3's place on the DNA is in doubt, the DNA is left out and the CDR3 is given as listed by TCRdb. The V gene is TRBV6-1, the J gene TRBJ2-1; TRBD1 is taken as the D call from the table, unchecked against the DNA. CDR1 MNHNS and CDR2 SASEGT come from the germline V gene. The CDR3 is 11 residues long, ends included. The CDR3 is CASLRGNSEFL.

With regard to this clonotype: The germline gene is not matched at one end of the junction; a read error may be the cause. The CDR3 DNA is TGTGGCAGCAGCCCCACAGGGGGGCCGAAGACCCAGTACTTC. Translating gives CGSSPTGGPKTQYF. V is TRBV6-1 and J is TRBJ2-5, with TRBD1 identical over 8 bases. The CDR3 consists of 14 residues. Germline V gene sequence: CDR1 MNHNS, CDR2 SASEGT.

Turning to this clonotype: A junction boundary mismatches the germline segment, possibly from a read error. The chain employs TRBV4-1 and TRBJ2-2; TRBD2 matches at 13 bases. Germline CDR1 reads MGHRA; CDR2 reads YSYEKL. This CDR3 comprises 16 residues. The CDR3 reads CASSRGTSGRAGQLFF. CDR3 bases: TGCGCCAGCAGCCGCGGTACTAGCGGGAGGGCCGGGCAGCTGTTTTTT.

Note on this clonotype: Germline is not matched at one junction end, which may reflect a read error. V and J are TRBV12-3 or TRBV12-4 and TRBJ1-1, with D possibly matching TRBD1 (5 bases). This CDR3 has 14 amino acids. The CDR3 sequence: CASSSGGGGTEAFF. The CDR3 nucleotides read TGTGCCAGTAGTTCGGGTGGGGGTGGCACTGAAGCTTTCTTT.

Many counts were recorded for this clonotype. One end of the junction is discordant with germline, which a read error may explain. The V and J genes are TRBV4-3 and TRBJ1-3; D possibly corresponds to TRBD1 (6 bases). This CDR3 has 16 residues. CDR1 is LGHNA and CDR2 is YSLEER in the germline V gene. CDR3 bases: TGTGCCAGCAGCCTTGGTAGGGGACACTCTGGAAACACCATATATTTT. Amino acid sequence: CASSLGRGHSGNTIYF.

The genes are TRBV4-3 and TRBJ2-1; 9 nucleotides line up with TRBD2. J lost 4 bases, V lost 6 bases, and 16 bases had no gene match. Germline CDR1 is LGHNA and CDR2 is YSLEER. The CDR3 length is 18 residues. CDR3 region: CASSHVKGLAGGYNEQFF. CDR3 nucleotide sequence: TGCGCCAGCAGTCACGTGAAGGGACTAGCAGGGGGATACAATGAGCAGTTCTTC.

This clonotype has a single count. The chain employs TRBV12-3 or TRBV12-4 and TRBJ1-5; D unresolved. This CDR3 has 14 residues. V was shortened by 5 bases and J by 7 bases, with 15 bases between the two germline ends. The CDR3 DNA is TGTGCCAGCAGTGTTTCCGGTAGCGACCAGCCCCAGCATTTT. Protein sequence: CASSVSGSDQPQHF.

With regard to this clonotype: Being one base from a much bigger clone, this may be a read error. The genes are TRBV4-1 and TRBJ2-6; D is unresolved. The V end lost 2 bases, the J end lost 0 bases, and 14 bases lay between the germline ends. The germline V gene has CDR1 MGHRA and CDR2 YSYEKL. CDR3 size: 18 residues. The CDR3 DNA follows: TGCGCCAGCAGCCAATTATTTCCGAGCAGCTCTGGGGCCAACGTCCTGACTTTC. This codes for CASSQLFPSSSGANVLTF.

This clonotype was counted at least ten times. The V call is TRBV29-1, the J call TRBJ2-7; D is uncertain. The CDR3 length is 16 residues. CDR1 is SQVTM, CDR2 ANQGSEA, per germline. V lost 1 base and J lost 2, with 18 bases in between. In DNA, the CDR3 is TGCAGCGTTGAAGTGGGCGACAAATCATATCCCTACGAGCAGTACTTC. It encodes CSVEVGDKSYPYEQYF.

On this clonotype itself: One junction end does not reproduce the germline sequence, and a read error may be involved. This sequence joins TRBV6-1 and TRBJ2-7; TRBD2 is a possible D gene (6 bases). The CDR3 spans 15 residues. The germline CDR1 and CDR2 sequences are MNHNS and SASEGT. The CDR3 sequence: CGSSLGRRGTYEQYF. CDR3 nucleotides: TGTGGCAGCAGCCTCGGTCGTCGGGGGACCTACGAGCAGTACTTC.

Turning to this clonotype: A much larger clone sits a single nucleotide away, making a read error possible. The chain uses TRBV7-9 and TRBJ2-6; weak D call: TRBD1 (5 bases). CDR3 length: 13 amino acids. Per the germline V gene, CDR1 is SEHNR and CDR2 is FQNEAQ (reference sequence). The CDR3 DNA reads as TGTGCCACCAGGGCTTCTGGGGCCAACGTCGTGACTTTC. Residues: CATRASGANVVTF. Full variable domain (remainder filled in from reference TRBV7-9 and TRBJ2-6): DTGVSQNPRHKITKRGQNVTFRCDPISEHNRLYWYRQTLGQGPEFLTYFQNEAQLEKSRLLSDRFSAERPKGSFSTLEIQRTEQGDSAMYLCATRASGANVVTFGAGSRLTVL.

About this clonotype itself: A junction end diverges from the germline sequence, so it may reflect a read error. This rearrangement joins TRBV11-2 to TRBJ2-2; 10 nucleotides agree with TRBD1. This CDR3 is built from 15 residues. The germline CDR1 and CDR2 sequences are SGHAT and FQNNGV. CDR3 DNA sequence: TGTGTCAGCGGACTGGGACAGGGGAACACCGGGGAGCTGGTTTTT. It encodes CVSGLGQGNTGELVF.

The chain has TRBV29-1 and TRBJ2-1; the match to TRBD2 covers 11 bases. Gene TRBJ2-7 matches the end of the DNA better, so the J call may be wrong. Germline V gene data show CDR1 as SQVTM and CDR2 as ANQGSEA. The CDR3 has 18 residues. The CDR3 DNA follows: TGCAGCGTTTCAAGACTGACTGCCCTAGCGGGAGGTGGGAATGAGCAGTACTTC. It is translated as CSVSRLTALAGGGNEQYF.

Points on this clonotype: One base away lies a much larger clone, so this may be a sequencing read error. The chain employs TRBV6-5 and TRBJ2-7; no clear D gene. Germline V gene lookup returns CDR1 MNHEY and CDR2 SVGAGI. The CDR3 runs 12 residues. The CDR3 spells CANSYLGYEQYF. The CDR3 DNA reads as TGTGCCAACAGTTACTTAGGCTACGAGCAGTACTTC.

The genes are TRBV7-9 and TRBJ2-7, with 8 positions matching TRBD2. The CDR3 runs to 14 residues. CDR1 and CDR2 from the germline V gene are SEHNR and FQNEAQ (reference sequence). The CDR3 DNA reads TGTACCTGTATACGGGGGGGAGGCGGCTACGAGCAGTACTTC. Translating gives CTCIRGGGGYEQYF.